The clone carrying this T cell receptor beta chain turned up a few times. Its specificity is unknown. PCR primers comprised 60 Vbeta and 13 Jbeta primers. Only in-frame clones appear in the TCRdb table, and some are missing; sequencing was by immunoSEQ multiplex PCR. The sample includes 60,000 to 85,000 clones, under 80% of them seen just once. CDR1 and CDR2 (germline): LNHDA, SQIVND (reference sequence). Deletions cut 3 bases from V and 5 bases from J, with 14 bases between. The CDR3 runs to 15 residues. These data are taken from a study of cytomegalovirus exposure and HLA in healthy donors. General study points: Analyses of presence and absence presupposed an approximately uniform sequencing depth across donors. Among TCR beta chains, those listed as cytomegalovirus-associated numbered 164.

The chain combines TRBV19 with TRBJ2-1; weak D call: TRBD1 (6 bases). The receptor was derived from a male donor in good health and CMV-seropositive. Input material: PBMCs. Here the CDR3 reads CASSMQGTGNNEQFF. CDR3 bases: TGTGCCAGTAGTATGCAGGGGACGGGAAACAATGAGCAGTTCTTC.